What follows are 13 T cell receptor beta chains derived from one specimen sequenced in a study of T cell responses to AZD1222 COVID-19 vaccine. Using immunoSEQ multiplex PCR, the repertoire was profiled, and TCRdb retains in-frame clones only, with some absent. The data contain about 140,000 clones, about 91% of them seen just once; the ten biggest clones take up about 4.8%. The sequences come from peripheral blood, collected on day 0 of AZD1222 vaccination. Every receptor here comes from an adult in good health.

This chain uses TRBV2 with TRBJ2-1; a possible D gene is TRBD2 (6 bases). Germline V gene sequence: CDR1 SNHLY, CDR2 FYNNEI. Between the trimmed V and J ends, which lost 7 bases and 5 bases, there was a span of 12 bases. The CDR3 has 13 residues. CDR3 in DNA: TGTGCCAGCATCGGGTGGGGGGACAATGAGCAGTTCTTC. It yields the protein CASIGWGDNEQFF.

The chain links TRBV18 to TRBJ1-5; 8 bases match TRBD1. CDR1 is KGHSH and CDR2 is LQKENI in the germline V gene. With 2 bases clipped from V and 5 bases from J, the junction kept 5 bases outside the gene matches. This CDR3 comprises 15 residues. The CDR3 region is CASSPRDRTHQPQHF. For the CDR3, the DNA is TGTGCCAGCTCACCAAGGGACAGGACCCATCAGCCCCAGCATTTT.

The rearrangement joins TRBV7-9 to TRBJ1-2; no reliable D call. CDR1 and CDR2 from the germline V gene are SEHNR and FQNEAQ (reference sequence). This CDR3 is built from 14 residues. The germline V and J ends were trimmed by 1 base and 6 bases, with 12 bases remaining between them. CDR3 sequence reads: CASSLVSVVHGYTF. The CDR3 nucleotides are TGTGCCAGCAGCTTAGTATCGGTGGTCCATGGCTACACCTTC.

This chain connects TRBV24-1 to TRBJ1-5; D remains unclear. The CDR3 has 10 amino acids. V lost 8 bases to trimming and J lost 6 bases, with 4 bases between them. Looked up from germline, CDR1 is KGHDR and CDR2 is SFDVKD. In DNA, the CDR3 is TGTGCCACCATCCTTCAGCCCCAGCATTTT. Its translation is CATILQPQHF.

This clone was picked up a small number of times. The chain combines TRBV27 with TRBJ2-2; 8 bases map to TRBD2. In germline, CDR1 is MNHEY, CDR2 SMNVEV (reference sequence). The V gene end was trimmed by 1 base and the J gene end by 5 bases; junction bases not matched to a gene: 15. This CDR3 is built from 19 residues. CDR3 nucleotides: TGTGCCAGCAGTTTATTCGGTAGCGGGACCACGATACAGACCGGGGAGCTGTTTTTT. Its protein product is CASSLFGSGTTIQTGELFF.

This chain joins TRBV30 and TRBJ1-1, with TRBD1 matching 11 bases. Per germline, CDR1 GTSNPN and CDR2 SVGIG (reference sequence). The CDR3 sequence is 15 residues long. V was pared by 0 bases and J by 10 bases, with 10 bases of the junction left unmatched. CDR3 sequence (DNA): TGTGCCTGGAGTGTCACTTTCGGACAGGGGGCTCGAGCTTTCTTT. This encodes CAWSVTFGQGARAFF.

The chain uses TRBV2 and TRBJ1-5; D not certain. V was trimmed by 6 bases and J by 2 bases, leaving 8 bases between them. There are 13 residues in the CDR3. Germline V lookup: CDR1 SNHLY, CDR2 FYNNEI. CDR3 nucleotide sequence: TGTGCCAGCAGATGGACCCGCAATCAGCCCCAGCATTTT. Translated: CASRWTRNQPQHF.

The V gene is TRBV3-1 (or the pseudogene TRBV3-2), the J gene TRBJ2-2, with 9 bases lining up with TRBD2. The CDR3 sequence is 17 residues long. CDR1 and CDR2 (germline): LGHDT, YNNKEL (reference sequence). V trimming: 0 bases; J trimming: 6 bases; junction bases outside the gene matches: 8. The CDR3 protein is CASSQERASGKAGELFF. CDR3 DNA sequence: TGTGCCAGCAGCCAAGAGCGAGCTAGCGGGAAAGCCGGGGAGCTGTTTTTT.

This chain uses TRBV18 with TRBJ2-6, with D possibly being TRBD1 (6 bases). The V end was cut by 5 bases, the J end by 0 bases, with 11 bases between. CDR3 size: 16 residues. CDR1 is KGHSH and CDR2 is LQKENI in the germline V gene. The CDR3 DNA follows: TGTGCCAGCTCAACAGACAGGAGCTCTGGGGCCAACGTCCTGACTTTC. Amino acids: CASSTDRSSGANVLTF. The complete variable domain, with remaining parts taken from reference TRBV18 and TRBJ2-6, reads NAGVMQNPRHLVRRRGQEARLRCSPMKGHSHVYWYRQLPEEGLKFMVYLQKENIIDESGMPKERFSAEFPKEGPSILRIQQVVRGDSAAYFCASSTDRSSGANVLTFGAGSRLTVL.

The rearrangement joins TRBV19 to TRBJ1-5; no reliable D call. Germline assignment: CDR1 LNHDA and CDR2 SQIVND (reference sequence). V lost 6 bases and J lost 1, with 7 bases in between. CDR3 length: 13 residues. The CDR3: CASSWVSNQPQHF. In DNA form, the CDR3 reads TGTGCCAGTAGCTGGGTGAGCAATCAGCCCCAGCATTTT.

This chain uses TRBV6-1 with TRBJ1-3; tentatively, D is TRBD1 (5 bases). This CDR3 contains 16 residues. The V gene lost 1 base and the J gene lost 0 bases, with 10 bases spanning the gap. Germline V gene lookup returns CDR1 MNHNS and CDR2 SASEGT. DNA for the CDR3: TGTGCCAGCAGTGAAGGGGTTGGGGGCTCTGGAAACACCATATATTTT. Protein product: CASSEGVGGSGNTIYF.

The rearrangement joins TRBV7-2 to TRBJ2-3; D might be TRBD2 (5 bases). This CDR3 has 14 residues. The germline V gene encodes CDR1 SGHTA and CDR2 FQGNSA. The V and J ends lost 3 bases and 1 base respectively, with 8 bases between them. The chain's CDR3 is CASSFAGRTDTQYF. CDR3 in DNA: TGTGCCAGCAGCTTCGCGGGCCGCACAGATACGCAGTATTTT.

The rearrangement uses TRBV2 and TRBJ2-3; tentatively, D is TRBD2 (5 bases). The CDR3 totals 16 residues. CDR1 is SNHLY, CDR2 FYNNEI, per germline. The V end lost 6 bases, the J end lost 4 bases, and 20 bases lay between the germline ends. CDR3 sequence reads: CASSPFTLGEADTQYF. The CDR3 DNA sequence: TGTGCCAGCAGCCCATTCACCCTGGGAGAGGCAGATACGCAGTATTTT.